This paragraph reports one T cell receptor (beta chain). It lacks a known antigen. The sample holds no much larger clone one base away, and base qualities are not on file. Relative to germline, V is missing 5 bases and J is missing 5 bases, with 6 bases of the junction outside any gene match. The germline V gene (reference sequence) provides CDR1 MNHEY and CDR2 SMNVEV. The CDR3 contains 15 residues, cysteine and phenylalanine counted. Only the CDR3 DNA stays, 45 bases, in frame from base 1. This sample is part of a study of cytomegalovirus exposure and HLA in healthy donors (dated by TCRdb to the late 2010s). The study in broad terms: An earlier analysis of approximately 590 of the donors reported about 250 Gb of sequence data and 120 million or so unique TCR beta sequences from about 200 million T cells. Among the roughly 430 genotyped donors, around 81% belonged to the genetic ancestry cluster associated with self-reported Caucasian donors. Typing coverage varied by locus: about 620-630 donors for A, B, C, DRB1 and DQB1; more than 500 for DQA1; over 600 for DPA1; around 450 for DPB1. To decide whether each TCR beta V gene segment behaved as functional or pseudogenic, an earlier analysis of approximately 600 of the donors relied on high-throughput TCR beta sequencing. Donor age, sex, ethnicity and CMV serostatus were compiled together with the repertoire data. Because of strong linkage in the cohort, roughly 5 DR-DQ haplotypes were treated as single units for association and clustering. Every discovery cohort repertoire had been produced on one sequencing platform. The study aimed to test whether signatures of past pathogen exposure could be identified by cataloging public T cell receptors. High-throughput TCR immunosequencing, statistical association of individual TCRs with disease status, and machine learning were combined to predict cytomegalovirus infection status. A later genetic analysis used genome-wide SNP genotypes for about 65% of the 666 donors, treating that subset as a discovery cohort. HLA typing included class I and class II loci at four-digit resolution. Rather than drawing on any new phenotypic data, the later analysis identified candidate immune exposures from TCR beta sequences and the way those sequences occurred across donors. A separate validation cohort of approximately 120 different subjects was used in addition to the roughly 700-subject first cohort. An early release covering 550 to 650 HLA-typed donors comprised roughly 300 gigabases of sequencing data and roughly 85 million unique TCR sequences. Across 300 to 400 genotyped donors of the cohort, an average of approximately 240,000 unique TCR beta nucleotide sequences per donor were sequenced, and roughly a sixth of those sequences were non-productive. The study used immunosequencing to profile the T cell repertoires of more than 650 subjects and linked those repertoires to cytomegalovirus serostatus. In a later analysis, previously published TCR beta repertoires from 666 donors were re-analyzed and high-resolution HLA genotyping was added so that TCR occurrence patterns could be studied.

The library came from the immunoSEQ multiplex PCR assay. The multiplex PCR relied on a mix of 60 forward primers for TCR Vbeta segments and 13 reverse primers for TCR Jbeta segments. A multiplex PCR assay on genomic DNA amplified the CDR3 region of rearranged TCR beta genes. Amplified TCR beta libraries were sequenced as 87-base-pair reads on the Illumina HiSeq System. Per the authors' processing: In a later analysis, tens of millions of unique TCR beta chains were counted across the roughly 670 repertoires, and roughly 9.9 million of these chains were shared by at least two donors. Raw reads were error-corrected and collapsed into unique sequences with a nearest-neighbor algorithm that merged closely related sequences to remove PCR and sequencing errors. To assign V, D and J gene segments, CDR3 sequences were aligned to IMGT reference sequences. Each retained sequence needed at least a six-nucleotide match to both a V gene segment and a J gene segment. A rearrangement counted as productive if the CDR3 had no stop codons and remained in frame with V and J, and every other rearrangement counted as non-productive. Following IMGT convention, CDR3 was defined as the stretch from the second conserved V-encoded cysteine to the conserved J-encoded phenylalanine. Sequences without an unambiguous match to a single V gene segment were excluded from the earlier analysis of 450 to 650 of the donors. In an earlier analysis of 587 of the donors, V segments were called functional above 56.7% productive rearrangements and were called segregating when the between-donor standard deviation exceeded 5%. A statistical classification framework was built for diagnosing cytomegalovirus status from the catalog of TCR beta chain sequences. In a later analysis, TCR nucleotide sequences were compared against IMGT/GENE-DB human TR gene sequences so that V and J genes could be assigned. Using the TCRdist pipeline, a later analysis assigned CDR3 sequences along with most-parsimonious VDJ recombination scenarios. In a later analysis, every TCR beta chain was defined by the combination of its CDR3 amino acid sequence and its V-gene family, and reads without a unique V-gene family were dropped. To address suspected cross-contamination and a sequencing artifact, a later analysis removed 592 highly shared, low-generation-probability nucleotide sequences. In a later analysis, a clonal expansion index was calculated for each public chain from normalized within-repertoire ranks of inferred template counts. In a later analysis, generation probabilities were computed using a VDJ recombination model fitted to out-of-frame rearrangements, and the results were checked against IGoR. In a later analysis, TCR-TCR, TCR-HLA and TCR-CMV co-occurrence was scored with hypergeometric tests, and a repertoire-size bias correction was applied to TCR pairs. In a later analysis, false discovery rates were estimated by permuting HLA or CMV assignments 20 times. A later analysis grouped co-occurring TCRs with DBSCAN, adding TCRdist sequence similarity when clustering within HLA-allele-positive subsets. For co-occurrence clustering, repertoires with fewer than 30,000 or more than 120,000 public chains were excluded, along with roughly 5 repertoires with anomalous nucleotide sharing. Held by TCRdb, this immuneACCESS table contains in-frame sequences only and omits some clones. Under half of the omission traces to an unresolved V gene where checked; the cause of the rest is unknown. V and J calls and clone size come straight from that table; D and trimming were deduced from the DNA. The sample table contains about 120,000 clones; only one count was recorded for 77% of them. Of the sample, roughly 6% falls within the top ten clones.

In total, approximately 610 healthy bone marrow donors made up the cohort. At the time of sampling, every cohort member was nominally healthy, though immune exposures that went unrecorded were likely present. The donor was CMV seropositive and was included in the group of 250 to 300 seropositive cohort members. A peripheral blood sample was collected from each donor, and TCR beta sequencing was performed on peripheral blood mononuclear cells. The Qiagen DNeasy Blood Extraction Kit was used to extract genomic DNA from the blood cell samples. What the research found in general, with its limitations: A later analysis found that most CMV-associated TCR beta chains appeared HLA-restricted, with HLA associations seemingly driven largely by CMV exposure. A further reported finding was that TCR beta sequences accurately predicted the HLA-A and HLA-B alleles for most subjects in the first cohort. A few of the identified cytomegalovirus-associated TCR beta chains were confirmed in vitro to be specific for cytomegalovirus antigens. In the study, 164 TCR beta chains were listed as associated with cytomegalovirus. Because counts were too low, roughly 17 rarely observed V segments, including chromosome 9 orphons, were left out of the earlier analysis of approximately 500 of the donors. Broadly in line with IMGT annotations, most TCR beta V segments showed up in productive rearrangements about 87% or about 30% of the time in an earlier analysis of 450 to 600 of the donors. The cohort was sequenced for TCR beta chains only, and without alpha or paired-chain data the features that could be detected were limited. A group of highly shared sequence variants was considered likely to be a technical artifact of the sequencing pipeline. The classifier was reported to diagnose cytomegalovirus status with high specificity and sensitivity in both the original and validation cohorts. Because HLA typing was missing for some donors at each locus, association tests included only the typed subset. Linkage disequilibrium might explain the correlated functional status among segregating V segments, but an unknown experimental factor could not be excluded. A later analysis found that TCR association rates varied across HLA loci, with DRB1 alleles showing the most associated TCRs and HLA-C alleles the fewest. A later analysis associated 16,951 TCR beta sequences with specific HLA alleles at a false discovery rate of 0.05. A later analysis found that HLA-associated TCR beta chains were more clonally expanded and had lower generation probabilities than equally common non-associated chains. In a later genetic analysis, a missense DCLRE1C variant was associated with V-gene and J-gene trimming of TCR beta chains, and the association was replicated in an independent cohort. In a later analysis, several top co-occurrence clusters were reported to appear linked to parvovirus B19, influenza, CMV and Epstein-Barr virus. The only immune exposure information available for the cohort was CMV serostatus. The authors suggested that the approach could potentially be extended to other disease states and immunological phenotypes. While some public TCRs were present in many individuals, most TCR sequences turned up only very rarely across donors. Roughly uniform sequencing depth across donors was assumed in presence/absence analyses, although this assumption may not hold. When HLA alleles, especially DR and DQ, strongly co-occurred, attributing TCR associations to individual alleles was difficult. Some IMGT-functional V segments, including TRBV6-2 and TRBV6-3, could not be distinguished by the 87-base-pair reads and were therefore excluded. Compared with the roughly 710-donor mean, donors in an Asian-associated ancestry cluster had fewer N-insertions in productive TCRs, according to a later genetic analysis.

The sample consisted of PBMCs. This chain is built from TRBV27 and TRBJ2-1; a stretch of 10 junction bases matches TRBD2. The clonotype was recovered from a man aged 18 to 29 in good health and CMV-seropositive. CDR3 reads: CASSLLAGENNEQFF. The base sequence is TGTGCCAGCAGTCTTCTAGCGGGGGAGAACAATGAGCAGTTCTTC.